Following are 10 T cell receptor beta chains from one sample sequenced in a study of technical replicates of blood from a few donors. TCRdb's table, derived via immunoSEQ multiplex PCR, lists solely in-frame clones and lacks some. The sample has around 100,000 clones, 96% seen once. Sequences were obtained from T cells isolated from PBMCs. These receptors originate from a human donor in good health.

The rearrangement joins TRBV28 to TRBJ2-3, with D possibly matching TRBD2 (6 bases). Germline V lookup: CDR1 MDHEN, CDR2 SYDVKM. V was shortened by 4 bases and J by 2 bases, with 19 bases between the two germline ends. This CDR3 is 17 amino acids long. CDR3 residues: CASSSPALTRPTDTQYF. DNA for the CDR3: TGTGCCAGCAGTTCCCCCGCCCTGACTAGGCCCACAGATACGCAGTATTTT.

The chain recombines TRBV14 with TRBJ2-7, with 12 nucleotides matching TRBD2. In germline, CDR1 is SGHDN, CDR2 FVKESK. The CDR3 sequence is 13 residues long. V shed 9 bases, J shed 2 bases, and the junction held 2 bases outside the gene matches. In DNA, the CDR3 is TGTGCCAGTCGGACTAGCGGGGCCTACGAGCAGTACTTC. It is translated as CASRTSGAYEQYF.

V is TRBV18 and J is TRBJ2-2; possible D gene TRBD1, 7 bases. The V end lost 5 bases, the J end lost 0 bases, and 16 bases lay between the germline ends. CDR1 KGHSH and CDR2 LQKENI come from the germline V gene. This CDR3 contains 17 residues. The CDR3 region has the DNA TGTGCCAGCTCAGGAGCAGGGGGGCCTACGAACACCGGGGAGCTGTTTTTT. Residues: CASSGAGGPTNTGELFF.

CDR3 loop: CASSSGQRYEKLFF. CDR3 DNA sequence: TGTGCCAGCAGCTCGGGACAGCGGTATGAAAAACTGTTTTTT. The chain recombines TRBV11-2 with TRBJ1-4; 7 positions match TRBD1. CDR3 length: 14 amino acids. Germline V lookup: CDR1 SGHAT, CDR2 FQNNGV. V shed 4 bases, J shed 6 bases, and the junction held 5 bases outside the gene matches.

This clone has just one count. The rearrangement links TRBV19 to TRBJ1-2; D not resolved. V shed 3 bases and J shed 2 bases, with 10 bases lying between them. The CDR3 sequence is 14 residues long. Germline assignment: CDR1 LNHDA and CDR2 SQIVND (reference sequence). The CDR3 coding sequence is TGTGCCAGTAGTATTGTCTCGTCCAACTATGGCTACACCTTC. Translating it yields CASSIVSSNYGYTF.

DNA for the CDR3: TGTGCCAGCTCACCAACTCTCGGCTCTGGGGCCAACGTCCTGACTTTC. This codes for CASSPTLGSGANVLTF. The V call is TRBV18, the J call TRBJ2-6; no reliable D call. Germline V CDR1 and CDR2: KGHSH, LQKENI. V dropped 2 bases and J dropped 0 bases, with 8 bases sitting between them. The CDR3 is made up of 16 amino acids.

This chain links TRBV11-2 with TRBJ1-2; 8 nucleotides line up with TRBD1. V was pared by 5 bases and J by 8 bases, with 10 bases of the junction left unmatched. This CDR3 is 14 amino acids long. Germline V CDR1 and CDR2: SGHAT, FQNNGV. The CDR3 loop is CASSVDRGGFGYTF. The CDR3 DNA reads TGTGCCAGCAGCGTCGACAGGGGTGGCTTCGGCTACACCTTC. Based on the CDR3 plus reference TRBV11-2 and TRBJ1-2, the full variable domain is EAGVAQSPRYKIIEKRQSVAFWCNPISGHATLYWYQQILGQGPKLLIQFQNNGVVDDSQLPKDRFSAERLKGVDSTLKIQPAKLEDSAVYLCASSVDRGGFGYTFGSGTRLTVV.

The V call is TRBV4-1, the J call TRBJ1-3, with 7 bases matching TRBD1. This CDR3 has 15 amino acids. Germline lookup yields CDR1 MGHRA and CDR2 YSYEKL. V shed 4 bases and J 0 bases; nucleotides not matched to a gene: 3. CDR3 nucleotide sequence: TGCGCCAGCAGCCGGACAGGTGTCTCTGGAAACACCATATATTTT. Translating it yields CASSRTGVSGNTIYF.

The rearrangement joins TRBV6-6 to TRBJ2-3; TRBD2 might be the D (6 bases). This CDR3 comprises 14 residues. Per germline, CDR1 MNHNY and CDR2 SVGAGI (reference sequence). V was clipped by 6 bases and J by 7 bases, with 17 bases between them. CDR3 sequence reads: CASRSGTPSNTQYF. In nucleotides, the CDR3 is TGTGCCAGCAGGTCCGGGACTCCGTCGAATACGCAGTATTTT.

The chain employs TRBV29-1 and TRBJ1-1, with D possibly TRBD1 on 5 matching bases. From germline, CDR1 is SQVTM and CDR2 ANQGSEA. The V end was cut by 5 bases, the J end by 9 bases, with 10 bases between. The CDR3 contains 10 residues. The CDR3 DNA reads as TGCAGCGTTTGGCGGGGCCAAGCTTTCTTT. Translated: CSVWRGQAFF. Full variable domain (remainder filled in from reference TRBV29-1 and TRBJ1-1): SAVISQKPSRDICQRGTSLTIQCQVDSQVTMMFWYRQQPGQSLTLIATANQGSEATYESGFVIDKFPISRPNLTFSTLTVSNMSPEDSSIYLCSVWRGQAFFGQGTRLTVV.